This T cell receptor beta chain was retrieved from a study of response to subunit inactivated influenza vaccine. Study findings and constraints: It was suggested by the authors that few new T cells are recruited by each seasonal influenza vaccination.

This clonotype was seen repeatedly, ten times or more. Its antigen is still unknown. Trimming cost V 0 bases and J 7 bases, with 3 bases left between them. Germline V gives CDR1 SGHDT, CDR2 YYEEEE. The CDR3 has 11 residues. TCRdb re-analysed the RT-PCR reads in MiXCR, keeping a single row per CDR3 protein. The table lists hundreds of thousands of distinct CDR3 sequences, about 14% of them singletons. The J gene is TRBJ2-3, the V gene TRBV5-6; D is uncertain. Sample: PBMCs from blood, taken 14 to 15 days before vaccination. This receptor was identified in a man aged 50 to 60 who received an inactivated influenza vaccine. CDR3 residues: CASSLVNTQYF. Here the CDR3 DNA reads TGTGCCAGCAGCTTGGTTAATACGCAGTATTTT.